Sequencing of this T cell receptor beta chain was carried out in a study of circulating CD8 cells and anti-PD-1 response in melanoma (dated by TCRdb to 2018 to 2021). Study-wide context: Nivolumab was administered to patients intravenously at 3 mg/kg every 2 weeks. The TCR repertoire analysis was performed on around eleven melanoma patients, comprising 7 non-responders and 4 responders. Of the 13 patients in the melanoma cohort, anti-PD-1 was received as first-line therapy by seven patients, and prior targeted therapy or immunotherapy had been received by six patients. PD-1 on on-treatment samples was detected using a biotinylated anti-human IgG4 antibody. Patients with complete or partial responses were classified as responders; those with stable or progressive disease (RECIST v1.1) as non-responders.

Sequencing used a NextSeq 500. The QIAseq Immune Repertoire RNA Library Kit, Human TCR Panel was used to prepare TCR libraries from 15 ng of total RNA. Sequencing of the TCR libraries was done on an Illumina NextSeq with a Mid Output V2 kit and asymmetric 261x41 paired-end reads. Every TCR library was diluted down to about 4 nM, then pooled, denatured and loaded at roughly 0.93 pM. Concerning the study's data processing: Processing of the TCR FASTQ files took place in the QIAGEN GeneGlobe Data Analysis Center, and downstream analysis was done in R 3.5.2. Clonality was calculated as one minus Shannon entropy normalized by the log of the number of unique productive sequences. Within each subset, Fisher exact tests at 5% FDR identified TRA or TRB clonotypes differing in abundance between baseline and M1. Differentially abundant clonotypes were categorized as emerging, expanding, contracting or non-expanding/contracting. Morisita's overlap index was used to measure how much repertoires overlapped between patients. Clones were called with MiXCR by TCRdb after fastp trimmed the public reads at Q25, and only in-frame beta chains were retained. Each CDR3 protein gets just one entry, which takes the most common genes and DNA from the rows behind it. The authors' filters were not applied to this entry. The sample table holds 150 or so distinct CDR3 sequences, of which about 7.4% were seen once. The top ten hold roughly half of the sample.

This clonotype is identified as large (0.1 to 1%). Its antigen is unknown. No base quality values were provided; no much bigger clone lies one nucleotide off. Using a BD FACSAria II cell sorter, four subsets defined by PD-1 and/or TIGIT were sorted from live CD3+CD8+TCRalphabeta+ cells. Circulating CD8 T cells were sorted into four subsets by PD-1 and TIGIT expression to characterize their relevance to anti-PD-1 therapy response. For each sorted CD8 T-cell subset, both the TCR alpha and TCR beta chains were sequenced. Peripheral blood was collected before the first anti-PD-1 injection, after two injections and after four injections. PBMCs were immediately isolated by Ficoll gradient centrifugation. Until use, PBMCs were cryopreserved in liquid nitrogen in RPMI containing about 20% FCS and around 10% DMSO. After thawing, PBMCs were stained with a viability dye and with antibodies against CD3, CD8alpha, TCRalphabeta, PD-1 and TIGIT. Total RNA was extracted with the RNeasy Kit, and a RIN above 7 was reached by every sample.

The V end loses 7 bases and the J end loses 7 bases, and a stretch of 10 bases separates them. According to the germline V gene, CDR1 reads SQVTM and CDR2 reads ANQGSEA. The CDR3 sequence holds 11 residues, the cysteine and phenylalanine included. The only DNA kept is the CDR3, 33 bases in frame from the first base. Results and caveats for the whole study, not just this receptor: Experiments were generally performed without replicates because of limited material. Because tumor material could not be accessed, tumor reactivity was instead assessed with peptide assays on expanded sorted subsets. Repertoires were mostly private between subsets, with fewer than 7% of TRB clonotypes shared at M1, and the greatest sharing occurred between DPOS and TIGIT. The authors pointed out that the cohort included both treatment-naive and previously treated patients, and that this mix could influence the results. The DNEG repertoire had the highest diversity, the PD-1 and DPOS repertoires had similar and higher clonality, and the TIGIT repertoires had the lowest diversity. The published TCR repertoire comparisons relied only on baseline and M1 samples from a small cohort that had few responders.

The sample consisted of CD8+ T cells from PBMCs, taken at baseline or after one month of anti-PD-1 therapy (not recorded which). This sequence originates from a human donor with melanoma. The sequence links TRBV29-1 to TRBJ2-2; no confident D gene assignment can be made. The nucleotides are TGCAGCGCCATATTTGGCGGGGAGCTGTTTTTT. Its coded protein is CSAIFGGELFF.